A single sample is the source of the 20 T cell receptor beta chains below, sequenced in a study of neoadjuvant nivolumab and ipilimumab in lung cancer. Here immunoSEQ multiplex PCR was the method, and the copy in TCRdb shows in-frame clones only, minus some. The sample holds 10,000 or so clones, around 81% seen once. Sequenced here: peripheral blood, sampled before neoadjuvant nivolumab, alone or with ipilimumab. The receptors were gathered from an adult with non-small cell lung cancer.

The rearrangement joins TRBV28 to TRBJ2-3; TRBD2 matches at 8 bases. The CDR3 runs to 16 residues. From germline, CDR1 is MDHEN and CDR2 SYDVKM. V trimming: 3 bases; J trimming: 4 bases; junction bases outside the gene matches: 9. DNA for the CDR3: TGTGCCAGCAGTTTCTTGGGCGGGAGGCGCGCAGATACGCAGTATTTT. It is translated as CASSFLGGRRADTQYF.

The chain is built from TRBV28 and TRBJ2-7, with D uncertain. Germline CDR1 MDHEN, CDR2 SYDVKM. With 7 bases removed from V and 6 bases from J, the gap between germline ends came to 16 bases. This CDR3 has 13 residues. The CDR3 spells CASTPSKLGEQYF. The CDR3 nucleotides read TGTGCCAGCACGCCCTCGAAGTTGGGCGAGCAGTACTTC.

V is TRBV5-1 and J is TRBJ2-3; 13 bases are a match to TRBD2. CDR3 length: 16 amino acids. The germline CDR1 and CDR2 sequences are SGHRS and YFSETQ. Unmatched junction bases numbered 5, after V lost 4 bases and J lost 3 bases. The CDR3 bases are TGCGCCAGCAGCACGGGACTAGCGGGATTAACAGATACGCAGTATTTT. Translation: CASSTGLAGLTDTQYF.

V gene TRBV6-1 combines with J gene TRBJ1-1; no reliable D call. This CDR3 is 15 amino acids long. Trimming left V 1 base short and J 5 bases short, with 14 bases between. Looked up from germline, CDR1 is MNHNS and CDR2 is SASEGT. The CDR3 protein is CASSEGIPGQTEAFF. For the CDR3, the DNA is TGTGCCAGCAGTGAAGGGATCCCCGGCCAGACTGAAGCTTTCTTT.

The chain links TRBV5-1 to TRBJ1-2; maybe TRBD1 (5 bases). The CDR3 spans 16 residues. Germline V gene sequence: CDR1 SGHRS, CDR2 YFSETQ. V lost 3 bases to trimming and J lost 5 bases, with 20 bases between them. The CDR3 here is CASSSGQGVVNYGYTF. CDR3 nucleotides: TGCGCCAGCAGCTCCGGACAAGGGGTCGTCAATTATGGCTACACCTTC.

This clone occurred once. This sequence joins TRBV27 and TRBJ2-1; 12 positions agree with TRBD2. With V trimmed by 6 bases and J by 2 bases, 8 bases remained unmatched. CDR1 is MNHEY, CDR2 SMNVEV, per germline (reference sequence). This CDR3 is built from 17 residues. For the CDR3, the DNA is TGTGCCAGCAGGGGGACTAGCGGGTCGATCACCTACAATGAGCAGTTCTTC. This sequence encodes CASRGTSGSITYNEQFF.

The chain combines TRBV5-1 with TRBJ1-1, with 7 nucleotides matching TRBD1. Losses at the gene ends were 1 base for V and 2 bases for J; bases not matched to a gene: 2. The CDR3 loop spans 14 amino acids. Germline V CDR1 and CDR2: SGHRS, YFSETQ. The DNA for the CDR3 is TGCGCCAGCAGCTTGCGACAGGGAAACACTGAAGCTTTCTTT. This codes for CASSLRQGNTEAFF.

The V and J genes are TRBV18 and TRBJ2-5, with 7 bases matching TRBD1. The CDR3 runs 14 residues. The ends lost 3 bases at V and 1 base at J; junction bases unmatched: 2. Germline-derived CDR1 and CDR2 are KGHSH and LQKENI. The CDR3 nucleotides are TGTGCCAGCTCACCGGACAGGAGCCAAGAGACCCAGTACTTC. Residues: CASSPDRSQETQYF. Drawing the rest from reference TRBV18 and TRBJ2-5, the complete variable domain is NAGVMQNPRHLVRRRGQEARLRCSPMKGHSHVYWYRQLPEEGLKFMVYLQKENIIDESGMPKERFSAEFPKEGPSILRIQQVVRGDSAAYFCASSPDRSQETQYFGPGTRLLVL.

The V gene is TRBV15, the J gene TRBJ1-3; unclear D gene. V was trimmed by 2 bases and J by 0 bases, leaving 17 bases between them. This CDR3 region has 18 residues. Looked up from germline, CDR1 is LNHNV and CDR2 is YYDKDF (reference sequence). The CDR3 reads CATSRSKSDGRSGNTIYF. The CDR3 nucleotides are TGTGCCACCAGCAGAAGCAAATCAGACGGACGCTCTGGAAACACCATATATTTT.

This chain connects TRBV7-3 to TRBJ1-1; the match to TRBD1 covers 7 bases. The CDR3 is made up of 14 amino acids. Germline V lookup: CDR1 SGHTA, CDR2 FQGTGA. V dropped 4 bases and J dropped 5; count of bases not matched to a gene: 7. The CDR3 DNA follows: TGTGCCAGCAGCTCCTCGACAGGGAGGACTGAAGCTTTCTTT. Amino acid sequence: CASSSSTGRTEAFF. The full variable domain, completed using reference TRBV7-3 and TRBJ1-1, is GAGVSQTPSNKVTEKGKYVELRCDPISGHTALYWYRQSLGQGPEFLIYFQGTGAADDSGLPNDRFFAVRPEGSVSTLKIQRTERGDSAVYLCASSSSTGRTEAFFGQGTRLTVV.

This sequence joins TRBV7-8 and TRBJ2-7; 9 bases align to TRBD1. Germline lookup yields CDR1 SGHVS and CDR2 FQNEAQ. The CDR3 runs 15 residues. The V and J ends lost 0 bases and 3 bases, in that order; junction bases with no gene match: 3. CDR3 DNA: TGTGCCAGCAGCTTAGCAGGGACAGGGTTCTACGAGCAGTACTTC. Translation: CASSLAGTGFYEQYF.

This chain joins TRBV19 and TRBJ1-5; no firm D call. Trimming removed 4 bases from V and 4 bases from J, with 5 bases in between. Germline V CDR1 and CDR2: LNHDA, SQIVND (reference sequence). The length of the CDR3 is 12 residues. The CDR3 loop reads CASSTLNQPQHF. Written as DNA, the CDR3 is TGTGCCAGTAGTACCCTAAATCAGCCCCAGCATTTT. The full variable domain, completed using reference TRBV19 and TRBJ1-5, is DGGITQSPKYLFRKEGQNVTLSCEQNLNHDAMYWYRQDPGQGLRLIYYSQIVNDFQKGDIAEGYSVSREKKESFPLTVTSAQKNPTAFYLCASSTLNQPQHFGDGTRLSIL.

This rearrangement joins TRBV6-6 to TRBJ1-2; a possible D gene is TRBD1 (5 bases). Germline values: CDR1 MNHNY, CDR2 SVGAGI (reference sequence). CDR3 length: 12 residues. V dropped 6 bases and J dropped 12 bases, with 17 bases sitting between them. Here the CDR3 reads CASRLGTETNTF. The CDR3 DNA reads as TGTGCCAGCAGGCTAGGGACGGAGACGAACACCTTC.

This chain links TRBV19 with TRBJ2-7, with 10 bases matching TRBD2. Germline V lookup: CDR1 LNHDA, CDR2 SQIVND (reference sequence). Germline trimming cut 4 bases from V and 3 bases from J; bases unmatched to any gene: 3. The CDR3 spans 14 residues. The CDR3 coding sequence is TGTGCCAGTAGTAGGGCTAGCGGGAGCTACGAGCAGTACTTC. It codes for CASSRASGSYEQYF.

The V call is TRBV7-9, the J call TRBJ1-6; tentatively, D is TRBD1 (5 bases). V lost 6 bases, J lost 7 bases, and 7 bases lay in between. CDR1 is SEHNR and CDR2 is FQNEAQ in the germline V gene (reference sequence). The CDR3 totals 12 residues. CDR3 sequence (DNA): TGTGCCAGCAGAGAGGGGAATTCACCCCTCCACTTT. This sequence encodes CASREGNSPLHF.

The V gene is TRBV7-2, the J gene TRBJ2-4, with unresolved D. Germline lookup yields CDR1 SGHTA and CDR2 FQGNSA. The ends were cut back, 1 base at V and 0 bases at J, with 16 bases in the middle. The CDR3 consists of 18 residues. CDR3 sequence (DNA): TGTGCCAGCAGCTTAGGTGGTGGATGGGGTCAAGCCAAAAACATTCAGTACTTC. It codes for CASSLGGGWGQAKNIQYF.

This clone was observed once. The chain is built from TRBV29-1 and TRBJ2-1; TRBD1 agrees at 10 bases. J gave up 5 bases and V 3 bases, and 7 bases lay outside the gene matches. The germline CDR1 and CDR2 sequences are SQVTM and ANQGSEA. The CDR3 runs to 15 residues. This chain's CDR3 is CSVEKDGTGDNEQFF. In DNA, the CDR3 is TGCAGCGTTGAGAAGGATGGGACAGGGGACAATGAGCAGTTCTTC.

This clone appeared a single time. This rearrangement joins TRBV29-1 to TRBJ1-2; 10 bases are a match to TRBD1. This CDR3 is 14 amino acids long. The J segment lost 7 bases and the V segment lost 3 bases, leaving 8 bases of the junction unmatched. Germline assignment: CDR1 SQVTM and CDR2 ANQGSEA. Here the CDR3 reads CSVDMTGGVSGYTF. CDR3 DNA: TGCAGCGTTGATATGACAGGGGGCGTCTCTGGCTACACCTTC.

Written as DNA, the CDR3 is TGTGCCACCAGCAGTGACCACAATGAGCAGTTCTTC. Its translation: CATSSDHNEQFF. The V gene is TRBV15, the J gene TRBJ2-1, with D unclear. The V and J ends lost 3 bases and 5 bases respectively, with 5 bases between them. The germline gives CDR1 LNHNV, CDR2 YYDKDF (reference sequence). CDR3 length: 12 residues. The entire variable domain, with the rest obtained from reference TRBV15 and TRBJ2-1, is as follows: DAMVIQNPRYQVTQFGKPVTLSCSQTLNHNVMYWYQQKSSQAPKLLFHYYDKDFNNEADTPDNFQSRRPNTSFCFLDIRSPGLGDTAMYLCATSSDHNEQFFGPGTRLTVL.

The rearrangement links TRBV7-2 to TRBJ1-4, with D possibly TRBD1 on 5 matching bases. CDR1 is SGHTA and CDR2 is FQGNSA in the germline V gene. The CDR3 runs to 15 residues. V shed 1 base and J shed 1 base, with 7 bases lying between them. CDR3 region: CASSLGGVTNEKLFF. In nucleotides, the CDR3 is TGTGCCAGCAGCTTAGGAGGGGTAACTAATGAAAAACTGTTTTTT. Looking up the rest from reference TRBV7-2 and TRBJ1-4 gives the full variable domain: GAGVSQSPSNKVTEKGKDVELRCDPISGHTALYWYRQSLGQGLEFLIYFQGNSAPDKSGLPSDRFSAERTGGSVSTLTIQRTQQEDSAVYLCASSLGGVTNEKLFFGSGTQLSVL.